These 12 T cell receptor beta chains share one sample of origin, sequenced in a study of technical replicates of blood from several donors (dated by TCRdb to the late 2010s). The method was the immunoSEQ multiplex PCR assay. As stored in TCRdb, this immuneACCESS dataset retains in-frame rearrangements with V and J assigned. A fraction of the clones does not appear; measured against another copy, unresolved V genes explain less than half of the discrepancy, and the remainder lacks a known reason. A total of tens of thousands of clones appear in this sample, roughly 89% of them only once. The ten top clones hold 3% to 5% of the sample. Sequencing input: PBMCs. These TCRs come from a human donor in good health. Some clones in this sample may be carry-over from other donors' samples.

The chain recombines TRBV6-1 with TRBJ2-5; D uncertain. Per the germline V gene, CDR1 is MNHNS and CDR2 is SASEGT. The CDR3 is 13 residues long. Trimming left V 7 bases short and J 5 bases short, with 14 bases between. The chain's CDR3 is CASNFRGLETQYF. Here the CDR3 DNA reads TGTGCCAGCAATTTTCGAGGATTGGAGACCCAGTACTTC.

V is TRBV30 and J is TRBJ2-7; TRBD1 aligns across 7 bases. The CDR3 length is 13 residues. V lost 3 bases to trimming and J lost 4 bases; unmatched junction nucleotides: 6. The germline CDR1 and CDR2 sequences are GTSNPN and SVGIG (reference sequence). The CDR3 loop is CAWSRGQPYEQYF. CDR3 nucleotides: TGTGCCTGGAGCAGGGGACAGCCTTACGAGCAGTACTTC.

The chain employs TRBV28 and TRBJ2-5; 9 bases fit TRBD2. The V segment lost 7 bases and the J segment 5 bases; nucleotides outside the gene matches: 2. This CDR3 contains 12 residues. CDR1 is MDHEN and CDR2 is SYDVKM in the germline V gene. The CDR3 coding sequence is TGTGCCAGCACTGGGACTAGCGAGACCCAGTACTTC. It yields the protein CASTGTSETQYF.

The chain links TRBV2 to TRBJ2-3, with D unclear. The V gene's germline CDR1 is SNHLY and CDR2 FYNNEI. V lost 7 bases and J lost 0, with 2 bases in between. There are 11 residues in the CDR3. The CDR3 nucleotides are TGTGCCAGCACTAGCACAGATACGCAGTATTTT. This gives the protein CASTSTDTQYF. Full variable domain (remainder filled in from reference TRBV2 and TRBJ2-3): EPEVTQTPSHQVTQMGQEVILRCVPISNHLYFYWYRQILGQKVEFLVSFYNNEISEKSEIFDDQFSVERPDGSNFTLKIRSTKLEDSAMYFCASTSTDTQYFGPGTRLTVL.

The V call is TRBV19, the J call TRBJ1-1; no reliable D call. Germline CDR1 LNHDA, CDR2 SQIVND (reference sequence). The V end lost 3 bases, the J end lost 2 bases, and 10 bases lay between the germline ends. This CDR3 spans 14 amino acids. CDR3 residues: CASSILSGNTEAFF. The CDR3 bases are TGTGCCAGTAGTATTTTATCGGGTAACACTGAAGCTTTCTTT. The whole variable domain, remainder taken from reference TRBV19 and TRBJ1-1, is DGGITQSPKYLFRKEGQNVTLSCEQNLNHDAMYWYRQDPGQGLRLIYYSQIVNDFQKGDIAEGYSVSREKKESFPLTVTSAQKNPTAFYLCASSILSGNTEAFFGQGTRLTVV.

In this sample, this clone turned up once. V is TRBV15 and J is TRBJ2-1, with TRBD2 identical over 10 bases. The length of the CDR3 is 17 residues. Germline trimming cut 5 bases from V and 8 bases from J; bases unmatched to any gene: 15. Germline V gene lookup returns CDR1 LNHNV and CDR2 YYDKDF (reference sequence). The DNA for the CDR3 is TGTGCCACCAGCCTTATCCTCCGGACTAGCGGAATCCATGAGCAGTTCTTC. Translated: CATSLILRTSGIHEQFF.

This chain connects TRBV2 to TRBJ1-2, with TRBD1 as a possible D gene (6 bases). CDR3 length: 12 amino acids. The V end lost 7 bases, the J end lost 7 bases, and 13 bases lay between the germline ends. Germline CDR1 reads SNHLY; CDR2 reads FYNNEI. Here the CDR3 DNA reads TGTGCCAGCAACAAGGGGGGGTCTGGCTACACCTTC. Amino acids: CASNKGGSGYTF.

This chain uses TRBV7-3 with TRBJ2-3; 10 nucleotides agree with TRBD2. This CDR3 region has 13 residues. CDR1 and CDR2 (germline): SGHTA, FQGTGA. Unmatched junction bases numbered 7, after V lost 5 bases and J lost 11 bases. The DNA of the CDR3 is TGTGCCAGCAGCCTGAATATAGCGGGGGGGCAGTATTTT. Its translation is CASSLNIAGGQYF. The full variable domain, its missing parts supplied by reference TRBV7-3 and TRBJ2-3, is GAGVSQTPSNKVTEKGKYVELRCDPISGHTALYWYRQSLGQGPEFLIYFQGTGAADDSGLPNDRFFAVRPEGSVSTLKIQRTERGDSAVYLCASSLNIAGGQYFGPGTRLTVL.

In DNA form, the CDR3 reads TGTGCCAGCAGCGCCACAGGGGGCGTCTTGTACGAGCAGTACTTC. Amino acid sequence: CASSATGGVLYEQYF. The rearrangement uses TRBV5-5 and TRBJ2-7; 9 nucleotides line up with TRBD1. Germline V gene data show CDR1 as SGHKS and CDR2 as YYEKEE (reference sequence). The V segment lost 4 bases and the J segment 4 bases; nucleotides outside the gene matches: 9. This CDR3 has 15 amino acids.

This clone was detected once. The V call is TRBV7-2, the J call TRBJ1-2; weak D call: TRBD1 (6 bases). Germline lookup yields CDR1 SGHTA and CDR2 FQGNSA. Trimming left V 1 base short and J 4 bases short, with 13 bases between. This CDR3 comprises 15 residues. The CDR3 DNA sequence: TGTGCCAGCAGCTTAGGAGATGTGGGGGCCTATGGCTACACCTTC. This translates into CASSLGDVGAYGYTF.

V and J are TRBV5-1 and TRBJ2-5, with 15 positions matching TRBD2. The germline CDR1 and CDR2 sequences are SGHRS and YFSETQ. J gave up 4 bases and V 4 bases, and 2 bases lay outside the gene matches. CDR3 size: 15 residues. The DNA for the CDR3 is TGCGCCAGCAGCGAGGGACTAGCGGGAGGAGAGACCCAGTACTTC. Protein product: CASSEGLAGGETQYF.

This clone was observed a single time. Other DNA sequences of this sample code for an identical CDR3. The rearrangement joins TRBV5-1 to TRBJ1-2; D is possibly TRBD1 (5 bases). The length of the CDR3 is 15 residues. Germline V gene sequence: CDR1 SGHRS, CDR2 YFSETQ. Deletions cut 2 bases from V and 0 bases from J, with 11 bases between. CDR3 sequence reads: CASSLGTGANYGYTF. In nucleotides, the CDR3 is TGCGCCAGCAGCTTAGGGACGGGAGCTAACTATGGCTACACCTTC.